The 13 T cell receptor beta chains given below trace back to one sample, sequenced in a study of CD8+ T cells in alopecia areata (dated by TCRdb to the late 2010s). The receptor library was made with the immunoSEQ multiplex PCR assay. RNA was extracted from all samples and reverse transcribed into cDNA as template for TCR sequencing. Entries here come from immuneACCESS through TCRdb and include only in-frame sequences with V and J called. Some clones fail to appear in such tables; in the studies checked, an unresolved V gene covers under half of the shortfall, and the cause of the remainder is unknown. This sample is represented by about 82,000 clones; about 53% of them were singletons. Approximately 5.4% of the sample belongs to the ten largest clones. Sequencing used NKG2D-high CD8+ T cells sorted from blood. The intended sense of this specimen's cell subset or site label: sorted CD8+ NKG2D-high blood T cells. The receptors were sampled from a human donor with alopecia areata.

This clone is a singleton in its sample. The CDR3 region is CAWSVGVYYGYTF. The CDR3 coding sequence is TGTGCCTGGAGTGTAGGAGTGTACTATGGCTACACCTTC. The chain carries TRBV30 and TRBJ1-2; D is unresolved. The CDR3 has 13 amino acids. V was pared by 0 bases and J by 3 bases, with 8 bases between. CDR1 and CDR2 from the germline V gene are GTSNPN and SVGIG (reference sequence).

The V call is TRBV28, the J call TRBJ2-3; 8 bases map to TRBD1. V lost 3 bases, J lost 1 base, and 9 bases stayed unmatched. Germline V lookup: CDR1 MDHEN, CDR2 SYDVKM. The CDR3 sequence is 17 residues long. CDR3 DNA sequence: TGTGCCAGCAGTTTCCCCTCAGGGGGCGGTGGCACAGATACGCAGTATTTT. Translated: CASSFPSGGGGTDTQYF.

This clone has more than one count but fewer than ten. In the same sample, other DNA sequences code for this CDR3. The genes are TRBV4-1 and TRBJ2-5; a weak D match, TRBD2 (5 bases). CDR1 and CDR2 from the germline V gene are MGHRA and YSYEKL. Trimming shortened V by 4 bases and J by 1 base, and 7 bases separated the two germline ends. The CDR3 sequence is 13 residues long. The CDR3 DNA is TGCGCCAGCAGCCCCGGGGTCCAAGAGACCCAGTACTTC. This gives the protein CASSPGVQETQYF.

In this sample, this clone turned up a few times. The chain recombines TRBV29-1 with TRBJ2-3; possibly TRBD2 for D (6 bases). Trimming left V 7 bases short and J 6 bases short, with 17 bases between. CDR1 is SQVTM, CDR2 ANQGSEA, per germline. CDR3 length equals 13 residues. In DNA form, the CDR3 reads TGCAGCGGCCACCGGGACTTCCCCGATACGCAGTATTTT. Translated: CSGHRDFPDTQYF.

This clone occurred a few times. The rearrangement joins TRBV6-6 to TRBJ2-2; D not resolved. CDR3 length: 15 amino acids. Trimming took 2 bases from V and 2 from J, leaving 9 bases between them. Germline V gene lookup returns CDR1 MNHNY and CDR2 SVGAGI (reference sequence). The CDR3: CASSYVGPNTGELFF. In DNA form, the CDR3 reads TGTGCCAGCAGTTACGTAGGCCCTAACACCGGGGAGCTGTTTTTT.

This clone was detected once. The J gene is TRBJ2-1, the V gene TRBV23-1; D perhaps matches TRBD1 (6 bases). TRBV23-1 is an ORF; its function is uncertain. V lost 9 bases and J lost 5, with 20 bases in between. The CDR3 is 15 amino acids. The CDR3 protein is CARKTGRVTHNEQFF. The CDR3 coding sequence is TGCGCCAGGAAAACAGGGCGGGTCACCCACAATGAGCAGTTCTTC.

The chain couples TRBV19 to TRBJ2-1, with a possible D match to TRBD2 (5 bases). This CDR3 comprises 15 residues. V was shortened by 6 bases and J by 3 bases, with 15 bases between the two germline ends. The germline CDR1 and CDR2 sequences are LNHDA and SQIVND (reference sequence). The CDR3 coding sequence is TGTGCCAGTAGCTACAGCCGAGGGATCTACAATGAGCAGTTCTTC. It is translated as CASSYSRGIYNEQFF.

The CDR3 loop reads CASSRDREERGYTF. The CDR3 bases are TGCGCCAGCAGCCGGGACAGGGAGGAGAGGGGCTACACCTTC. The chain carries TRBV5-1 and TRBJ1-2; TRBD1 matches at 9 bases. V was clipped by 4 bases and J by 8 bases; unmatched bases: 9. The germline V gene has CDR1 SGHRS and CDR2 YFSETQ. The CDR3 loop spans 14 amino acids.

The V call is TRBV11-2, the J call TRBJ2-7; no clear D. Between the trimmed V and J ends, which lost 5 bases and 0 bases, there was a span of 17 bases. Germline CDR1 SGHAT, CDR2 FQNNGV. This CDR3 contains 16 residues. This CDR3 is CASSGAGDTSSYEQYF. The DNA of the CDR3 is TGTGCCAGCAGCGGCGCCGGAGACACAAGCTCCTACGAGCAGTACTTC.

This clone has only a few counts. The gene calls are TRBV2 and TRBJ2-1; 10 bases map to TRBD2. The germline V gene has CDR1 SNHLY and CDR2 FYNNEI. The V and J ends lost 1 base and 6 bases, in that order; junction bases with no gene match: 3. The CDR3 is made up of 15 amino acids. CDR3 amino acids: CASSEGLAGVNEQFF. Here the CDR3 DNA reads TGTGCCAGCAGTGAAGGGCTAGCGGGAGTCAATGAGCAGTTCTTC.

This chain uses TRBV29-1 with TRBJ1-1, with D uncertain. The CDR3 loop spans 12 amino acids. CDR1 is SQVTM, CDR2 ANQGSEA, per germline. The V end lost 3 bases, the J end lost 4 bases, and 9 bases lay between the germline ends. Here the CDR3 reads CSVEWRATEAFF. CDR3 sequence (DNA): TGCAGCGTTGAGTGGCGGGCCACTGAAGCTTTCTTT.

This clone was picked up one time. V and J are TRBV27 and TRBJ1-1; D call uncertain. Germline assignment: CDR1 MNHEY and CDR2 SMNVEV (reference sequence). The CDR3 totals 13 residues. Trimming removed 5 bases from V and 5 bases from J, with 12 bases in between. CDR3 region: CASSPGPSTEAFF. The CDR3 DNA follows: TGTGCCAGCAGTCCAGGACCGTCGACTGAAGCTTTCTTT.

This clone was counted a single time. This rearrangement joins TRBV28 to TRBJ2-7; 9 bases are a match to TRBD2. The CDR3 contains 13 residues. CDR1 MDHEN and CDR2 SYDVKM come from the germline V gene. The trim removed 8 bases at V and 2 bases at J, leaving 4 bases unmatched. The CDR3 spells CASRLAETYEQYF. The CDR3, as DNA: TGTGCCAGCCGACTAGCGGAGACCTACGAGCAGTACTTC.